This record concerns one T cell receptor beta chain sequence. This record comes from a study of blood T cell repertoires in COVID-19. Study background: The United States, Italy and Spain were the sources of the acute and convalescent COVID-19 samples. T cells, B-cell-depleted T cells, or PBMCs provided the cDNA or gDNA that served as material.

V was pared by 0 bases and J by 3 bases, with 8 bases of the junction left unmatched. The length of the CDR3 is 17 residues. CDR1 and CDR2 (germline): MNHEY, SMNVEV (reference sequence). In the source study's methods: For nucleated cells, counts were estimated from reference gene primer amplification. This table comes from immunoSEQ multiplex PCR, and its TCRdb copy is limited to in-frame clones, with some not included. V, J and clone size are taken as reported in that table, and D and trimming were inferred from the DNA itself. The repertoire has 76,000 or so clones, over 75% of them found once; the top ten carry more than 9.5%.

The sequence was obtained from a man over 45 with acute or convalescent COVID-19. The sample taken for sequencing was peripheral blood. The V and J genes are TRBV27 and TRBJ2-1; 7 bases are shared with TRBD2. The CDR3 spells CASSLSGASGFYNEQFF. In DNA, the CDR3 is TGTGCCAGCAGTTTATCAGGCGCTAGCGGTTTCTACAATGAGCAGTTCTTC.